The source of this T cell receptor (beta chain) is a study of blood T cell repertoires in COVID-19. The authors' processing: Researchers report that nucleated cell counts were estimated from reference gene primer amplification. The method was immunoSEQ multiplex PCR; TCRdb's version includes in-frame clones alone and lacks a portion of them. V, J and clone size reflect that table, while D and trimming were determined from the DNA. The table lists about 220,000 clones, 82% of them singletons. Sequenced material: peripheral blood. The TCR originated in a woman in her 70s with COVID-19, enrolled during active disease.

The CDR3 region has the DNA TGTGCCAGCAGCTTAGGGGACAGGGGGCGCAGGCAGTACTTC. Residues: CASSLGDRGRRQYF. V gene TRBV7-2 combines with J gene TRBJ2-7; the match to TRBD1 covers 12 bases. This CDR3 has 14 amino acids. The V gene end was trimmed by 1 base and the J gene end by 9 bases; junction bases not matched to a gene: 4. Germline V gene sequence: CDR1 SGHTA, CDR2 FQGNSA.